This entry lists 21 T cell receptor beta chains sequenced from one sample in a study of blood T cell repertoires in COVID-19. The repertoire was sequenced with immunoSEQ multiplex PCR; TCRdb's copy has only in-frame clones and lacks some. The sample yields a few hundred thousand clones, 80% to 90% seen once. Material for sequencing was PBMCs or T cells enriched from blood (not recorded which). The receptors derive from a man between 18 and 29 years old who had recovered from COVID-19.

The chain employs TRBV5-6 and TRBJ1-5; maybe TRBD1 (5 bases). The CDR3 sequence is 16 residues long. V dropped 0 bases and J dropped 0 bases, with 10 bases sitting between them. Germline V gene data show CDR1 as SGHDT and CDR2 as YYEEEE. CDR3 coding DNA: TGTGCCAGCAGCTTGGCCTCGGGGGATAGCAATCAGCCCCAGCATTTT. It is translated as CASSLASGDSNQPQHF.

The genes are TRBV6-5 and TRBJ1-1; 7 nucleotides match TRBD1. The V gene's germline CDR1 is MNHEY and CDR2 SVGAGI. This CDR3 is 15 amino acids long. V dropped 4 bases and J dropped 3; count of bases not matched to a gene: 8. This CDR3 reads CASSLTGVGDTEAFF. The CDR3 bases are TGTGCCAGCAGTTTAACAGGGGTTGGGGACACTGAAGCTTTCTTT.

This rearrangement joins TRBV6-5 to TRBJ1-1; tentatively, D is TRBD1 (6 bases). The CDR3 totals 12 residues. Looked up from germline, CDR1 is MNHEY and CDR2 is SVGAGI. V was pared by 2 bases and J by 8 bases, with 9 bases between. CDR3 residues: CASSYLDREAFF. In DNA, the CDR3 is TGTGCCAGCAGTTACCTTGACAGGGAAGCTTTCTTT.

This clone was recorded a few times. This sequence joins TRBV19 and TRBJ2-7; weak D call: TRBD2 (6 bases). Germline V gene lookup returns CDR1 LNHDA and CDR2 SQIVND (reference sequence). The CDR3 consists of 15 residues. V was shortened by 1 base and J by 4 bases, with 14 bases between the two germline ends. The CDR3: CASSIGVGRRYEQYF. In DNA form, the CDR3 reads TGTGCCAGTAGTATAGGGGTCGGGAGAAGGTACGAGCAGTACTTC.

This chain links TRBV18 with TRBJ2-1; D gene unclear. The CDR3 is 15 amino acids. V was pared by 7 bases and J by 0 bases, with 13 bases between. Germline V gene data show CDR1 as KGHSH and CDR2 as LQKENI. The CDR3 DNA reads TGTGCCAGCTTCGAACCTCGGAGCTCCTACAATGAGCAGTTCTTC. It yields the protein CASFEPRSSYNEQFF.

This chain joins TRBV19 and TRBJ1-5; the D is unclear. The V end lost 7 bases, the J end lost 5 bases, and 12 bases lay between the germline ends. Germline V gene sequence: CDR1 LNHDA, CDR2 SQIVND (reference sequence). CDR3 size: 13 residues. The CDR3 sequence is CASTVEQHQPQHF. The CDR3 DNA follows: TGTGCCAGTACCGTGGAACAGCATCAGCCCCAGCATTTT. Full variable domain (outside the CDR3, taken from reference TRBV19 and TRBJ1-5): DGGITQSPKYLFRKEGQNVTLSCEQNLNHDAMYWYRQDPGQGLRLIYYSQIVNDFQKGDIAEGYSVSREKKESFPLTVTSAQKNPTAFYLCASTVEQHQPQHFGDGTRLSIL.

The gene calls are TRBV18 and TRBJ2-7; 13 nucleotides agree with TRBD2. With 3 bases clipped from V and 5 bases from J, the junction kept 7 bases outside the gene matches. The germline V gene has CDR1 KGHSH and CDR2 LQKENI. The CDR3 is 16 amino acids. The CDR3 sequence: CASSPRTSGSLNEQYF. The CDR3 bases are TGTGCCAGCTCACCCCGGACTAGCGGGAGTCTGAACGAGCAGTACTTC.

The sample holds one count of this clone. CDR3: CASSFSGSSYEQYF. CDR3 in DNA: TGTGCCAGCAGCTTCTCAGGTAGCTCCTACGAGCAGTACTTC. V usage is TRBV7-3 and J usage is TRBJ2-7, with no clear D. Trimming took off 3 bases at V and 0 bases at J, with 9 bases between the two ends. Germline lookup yields CDR1 SGHTA and CDR2 FQGTGA. The CDR3 runs 14 residues.

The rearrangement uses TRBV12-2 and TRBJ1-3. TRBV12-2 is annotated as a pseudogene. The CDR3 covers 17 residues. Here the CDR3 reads CASRPPGGVTSGNTIYF. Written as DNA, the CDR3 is TGTGCAAGTCGCCCCCCTGGGGGGGTTACCTCTGGAAACACCATATATTTT.

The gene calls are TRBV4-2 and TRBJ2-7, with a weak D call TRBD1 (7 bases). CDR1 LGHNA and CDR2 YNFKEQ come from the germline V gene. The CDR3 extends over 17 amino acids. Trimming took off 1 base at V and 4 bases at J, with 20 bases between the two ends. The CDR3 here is CASSQGRDRDRSYEQYF. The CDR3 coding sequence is TGTGCCAGCAGCCAAGGGCGGGACCGGGACAGATCTTACGAGCAGTACTTC.

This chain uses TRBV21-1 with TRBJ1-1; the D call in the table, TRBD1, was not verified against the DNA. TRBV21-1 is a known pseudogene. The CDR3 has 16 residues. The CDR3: CASTLVDRDVNTEAFF. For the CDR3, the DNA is TGTGCCAGCACCCTCGTCGACAGGGATGTGAATACTGAAGCTTTCTTT.

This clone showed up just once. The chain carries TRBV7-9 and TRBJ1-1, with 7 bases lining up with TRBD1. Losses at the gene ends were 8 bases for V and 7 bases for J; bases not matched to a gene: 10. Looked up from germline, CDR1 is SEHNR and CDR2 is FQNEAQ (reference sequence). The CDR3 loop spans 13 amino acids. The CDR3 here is CASGEGAAFEAFF. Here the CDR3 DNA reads TGTGCCAGCGGCGAGGGGGCAGCCTTTGAAGCTTTCTTT.

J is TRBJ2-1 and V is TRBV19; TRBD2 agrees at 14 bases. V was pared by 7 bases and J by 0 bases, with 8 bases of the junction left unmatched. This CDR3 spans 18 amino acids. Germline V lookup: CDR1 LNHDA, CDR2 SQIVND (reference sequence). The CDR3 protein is CASKRGLAGARSYNEQFF. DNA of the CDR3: TGTGCCAGTAAGAGGGGACTAGCGGGGGCCCGCTCCTACAATGAGCAGTTCTTC.

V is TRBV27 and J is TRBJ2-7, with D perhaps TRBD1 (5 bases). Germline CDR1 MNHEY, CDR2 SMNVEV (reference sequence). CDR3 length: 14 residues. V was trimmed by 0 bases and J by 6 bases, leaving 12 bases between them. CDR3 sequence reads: CASSLSSRRGEQYF. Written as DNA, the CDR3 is TGTGCCAGCAGTTTATCGAGCCGTAGGGGCGAGCAGTACTTC.

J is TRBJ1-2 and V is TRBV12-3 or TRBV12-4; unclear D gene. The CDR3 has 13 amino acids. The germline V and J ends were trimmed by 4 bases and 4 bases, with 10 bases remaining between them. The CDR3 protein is CASSSQAAYGYTF. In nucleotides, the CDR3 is TGTGCCAGCAGTTCGCAGGCTGCCTATGGCTACACCTTC.

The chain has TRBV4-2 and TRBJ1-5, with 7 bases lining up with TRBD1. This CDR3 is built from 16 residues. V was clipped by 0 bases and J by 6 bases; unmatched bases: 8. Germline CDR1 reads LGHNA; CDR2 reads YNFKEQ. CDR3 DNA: TGTGCCAGCAGCCAAGATTATGGGACAGTAGGTCAGCCCCAGCATTTT. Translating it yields CASSQDYGTVGQPQHF.

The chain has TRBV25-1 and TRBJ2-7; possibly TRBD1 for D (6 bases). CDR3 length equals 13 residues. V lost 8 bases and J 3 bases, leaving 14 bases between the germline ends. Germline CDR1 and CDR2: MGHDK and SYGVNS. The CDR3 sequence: CASSTGGNYEQYF. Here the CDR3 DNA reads TGTGCCAGCTCGACAGGAGGAAACTACGAGCAGTACTTC.

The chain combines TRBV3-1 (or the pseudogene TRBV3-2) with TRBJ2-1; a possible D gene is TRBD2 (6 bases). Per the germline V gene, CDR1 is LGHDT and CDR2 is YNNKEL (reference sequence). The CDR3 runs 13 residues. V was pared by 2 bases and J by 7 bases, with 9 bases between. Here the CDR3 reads CASSQFGGNEQFF. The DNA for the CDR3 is TGTGCCAGCAGCCAATTTGGGGGGAATGAGCAGTTCTTC.

CDR3 region: CASSRRQGAGNTIYF. The CDR3, as DNA: TGTGCCAGCAGCCGTCGACAGGGAGCTGGAAACACCATATATTTT. This chain joins TRBV7-2 and TRBJ1-3; TRBD1 matches at 7 bases. The CDR3 is 15 amino acids. Germline values: CDR1 SGHTA, CDR2 FQGNSA. The junction had 6 bases not matched to a gene; V was cut back by 5 bases and J by 2 bases.

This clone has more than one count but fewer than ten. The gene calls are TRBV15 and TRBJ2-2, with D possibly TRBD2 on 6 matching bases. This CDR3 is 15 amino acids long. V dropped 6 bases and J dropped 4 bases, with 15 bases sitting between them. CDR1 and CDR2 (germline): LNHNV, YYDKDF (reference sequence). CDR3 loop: CATSSGHGGTGELFF. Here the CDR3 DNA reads TGTGCCACCAGTTCTGGACACGGGGGCACCGGGGAGCTGTTTTTT.

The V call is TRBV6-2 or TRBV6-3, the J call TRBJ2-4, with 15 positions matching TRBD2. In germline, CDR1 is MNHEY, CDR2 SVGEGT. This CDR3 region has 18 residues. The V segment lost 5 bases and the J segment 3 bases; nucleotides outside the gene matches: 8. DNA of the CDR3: TGTGCCAGCAGTCACGGACTAGCGGGAGGGAGCGTCAAAAACATTCAGTACTTC. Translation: CASSHGLAGGSVKNIQYF.